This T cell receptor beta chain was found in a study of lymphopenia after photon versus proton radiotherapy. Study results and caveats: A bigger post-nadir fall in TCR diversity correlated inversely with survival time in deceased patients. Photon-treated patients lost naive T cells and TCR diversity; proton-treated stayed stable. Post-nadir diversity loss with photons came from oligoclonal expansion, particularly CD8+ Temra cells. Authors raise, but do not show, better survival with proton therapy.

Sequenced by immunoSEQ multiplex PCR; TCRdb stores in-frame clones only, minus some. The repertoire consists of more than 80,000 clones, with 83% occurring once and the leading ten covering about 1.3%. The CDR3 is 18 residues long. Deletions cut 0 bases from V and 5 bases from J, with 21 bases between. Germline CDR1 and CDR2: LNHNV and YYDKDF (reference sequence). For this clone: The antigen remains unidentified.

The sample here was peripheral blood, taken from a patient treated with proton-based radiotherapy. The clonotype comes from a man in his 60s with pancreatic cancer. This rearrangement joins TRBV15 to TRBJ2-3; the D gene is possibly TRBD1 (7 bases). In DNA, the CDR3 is TGTGCCACCAGCAGAGATCGTTTGCGGGACAGCCTAAAAGATACGCAGTATTTT. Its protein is CATSRDRLRDSLKDTQYF.